Presented here are 31 T cell receptor beta chains from one specimen sequenced in a study of cytomegalovirus exposure and HLA in healthy donors. Generated by immunoSEQ multiplex PCR, the TCRdb table keeps only in-frame clones and is missing some. The top ten hold around 0.85% of the sample, which has approximately 97,000 clones, less than 95% seen once. The specimen sequenced was PBMCs. All receptors derive from a woman younger than 30 in good health and CMV-seronegative.

The chain joins TRBV27 to TRBJ2-6; the match to TRBD1 covers 9 bases. Germline CDR1 is MNHEY and CDR2 is SMNVEV (reference sequence). V lost 1 base to trimming and J lost 4 bases; unmatched junction nucleotides: 5. The CDR3 totals 17 residues. CDR3 bases: TGTGCCAGCAGTTTATACGACAGGGGGACCGGGGCCAACGTCCTGACTTTC. This gives the protein CASSLYDRGTGANVLTF.

This chain connects TRBV4-2 to TRBJ2-5; D is unclear. Germline V gene data show CDR1 as LGHNA and CDR2 as YNFKEQ. With 5 bases removed from V and 0 bases from J, the gap between germline ends came to 10 bases. There are 14 residues in the CDR3. CDR3 coding DNA: TGTGCCAGCAGCAAAGCCATAGACCAAGAGACCCAGTACTTC. Amino acid sequence: CASSKAIDQETQYF.

The J gene is TRBJ1-2, the V gene TRBV29-1; D remains unclear. Germline CDR1 is SQVTM and CDR2 is ANQGSEA. Trimming cost V 1 base and J 6 bases, with 12 bases left between them. This CDR3 has 13 residues. The chain's CDR3 is CSVEGTPRNGYTF. In DNA form, the CDR3 reads TGCAGCGTTGAAGGCACCCCGCGTAATGGCTACACCTTC. Using reference TRBV29-1 and TRBJ1-2 for the parts outside the CDR3, the full variable domain is SAVISQKPSRDICQRGTSLTIQCQVDSQVTMMFWYRQQPGQSLTLIATANQGSEATYESGFVIDKFPISRPNLTFSTLTVSNMSPEDSSIYLCSVEGTPRNGYTFGSGTRLTVV.

This chain connects TRBV5-6 to TRBJ1-5; tentative D call: TRBD1 (6 bases). Trimming pared 2 bases from V and 6 bases from J, leaving 9 bases between. Germline V gene sequence: CDR1 SGHDT, CDR2 YYEEEE. The CDR3 extends over 13 amino acids. The CDR3 loop reads CASSFRGIQPQHF. The CDR3 coding sequence is TGTGCCAGCAGCTTCAGGGGAATTCAGCCCCAGCATTTT.

The rearrangement uses TRBV2 and TRBJ1-2; unclear D gene. The CDR3 sequence is 13 residues long. CDR1 and CDR2 (germline): SNHLY, FYNNEI. With 4 bases removed from V and 3 bases from J, the gap between germline ends came to 9 bases. CDR3 sequence reads: CASSGQVDYGYTF. The CDR3, as DNA: TGTGCCAGCAGTGGTCAGGTGGACTATGGCTACACCTTC.

The chain carries TRBV19 and TRBJ1-2; the D is unclear. With 7 bases removed from V and 2 bases from J, the gap between germline ends came to 5 bases. The CDR3 runs 11 residues. Germline V lookup: CDR1 LNHDA, CDR2 SQIVND (reference sequence). CDR3 nucleotide sequence: TGTGCCAGTAAGCGGAACTATGGCTACACCTTC. Protein sequence: CASKRNYGYTF.

For the CDR3, the DNA is TGTGCCAGCTCACCATCCACGACAGGGGACGAGCAGTACTTC. Translating it yields CASSPSTTGDEQYF. This chain uses TRBV18 with TRBJ2-7; 8 bases are a match to TRBD1. The CDR3 consists of 14 residues. Trimming at V came to 2 bases and at J to 5 bases, leaving 5 bases not matched to a gene. The V gene's germline CDR1 is KGHSH and CDR2 LQKENI.

The V call is TRBV11-2, the J call TRBJ2-1; a possible D gene is TRBD2 (7 bases). V was shortened by 6 bases and J by 2 bases, with 14 bases between the two germline ends. Per germline, CDR1 SGHAT and CDR2 FQNNGV. There are 15 residues in the CDR3. CDR3 nucleotides: TGTGCCAGCAGTCCAGCGGGGACAACCTACAATGAGCAGTTCTTC. Its protein product is CASSPAGTTYNEQFF.

This chain connects TRBV30 to TRBJ1-5; D is perhaps TRBD1 (5 bases). The CDR3 extends over 13 amino acids. Germline V gene data show CDR1 as GTSNPN and CDR2 as SVGIG (reference sequence). V was cut by 2 bases and J by 3 bases, with 8 bases left in between. CDR3 DNA: TGTGCCTGGAGTCCAGGGAACAATCAGCCCCAGCATTTT. The encoded protein is CAWSPGNNQPQHF.

This clone was counted a single time. V is TRBV4-3 and J is TRBJ2-7; weak D call: TRBD1 (5 bases). The germline V and J ends were trimmed by 0 bases and 6 bases, with 15 bases remaining between them. The germline gives CDR1 LGHNA, CDR2 YSLEER. The CDR3 loop spans 15 amino acids. This CDR3 reads CASSQDGQGSAEQYF. The CDR3 DNA reads TGCGCCAGCAGCCAAGATGGGCAGGGCTCCGCCGAGCAGTACTTC.

The rearrangement joins TRBV19 to TRBJ1-1; 7 bases line up with TRBD1. There are 16 residues in the CDR3. Trimming removed 6 bases from V and 5 bases from J; junction bases left unmatched: 15. Per the germline V gene, CDR1 is LNHDA and CDR2 is SQIVND (reference sequence). The DNA for the CDR3 is TGTGCCAGTAGCCTAGGGGGCGTAGTGTGGTGGACTGAAGCTTTCTTT. The encoded protein is CASSLGGVVWWTEAFF.

The chain employs TRBV6-6 and TRBJ2-5; TRBD2 agrees at 10 bases. Per the germline V gene, CDR1 is MNHNY and CDR2 is SVGAGI (reference sequence). The CDR3 has 16 amino acids. Unmatched junction bases numbered 8, after V lost 2 bases and J lost 5 bases. The CDR3 reads CASSYRVAGGRETQYF. CDR3 coding DNA: TGTGCCAGCAGTTACCGAGTAGCGGGGGGCCGGGAGACCCAGTACTTC.

The chain has TRBV29-1 and TRBJ1-2; 8 nucleotides agree with TRBD1. V was clipped by 3 bases and J by 6 bases; unmatched bases: 9. Per germline, CDR1 SQVTM and CDR2 ANQGSEA. The CDR3 loop spans 14 amino acids. The CDR3 DNA reads as TGCAGCGTTGATATACCGACAGGGGAAAATGGCTACACCTTC. This sequence encodes CSVDIPTGENGYTF.

For this clone: Compared with germline, one end of the junction differs, possibly owing to a read error. The CDR3: CASSLAGRYNEQFF. CDR3 in DNA: TGTGCCAGCAGCCTAGCGGGGCGCTACAATGAGCAGTTCTTC. J is TRBJ2-1 and V is TRBV7-8; 9 bases map to TRBD2. CDR1 SGHVS and CDR2 FQNEAQ come from the germline V gene. This CDR3 is 14 amino acids long.

The chain links TRBV28 to TRBJ1-2; weak D call: TRBD1 (5 bases). CDR1 and CDR2 (germline): MDHEN, SYDVKM. Trimming took 5 bases from V and 7 from J, leaving 14 bases between them. The CDR3 sequence is 13 residues long. The CDR3 bases are TGTGCCAGCAGTCTCCCACAGGCGTCTGGCTACACCTTC. Its protein product is CASSLPQASGYTF.

This sequence joins TRBV15 and TRBJ1-5, with 10 positions matching TRBD1. This CDR3 has 15 residues. J was trimmed by 1 base and V by 8 bases; bases with no gene match: 5. Germline V gene data show CDR1 as LNHNV and CDR2 as YYDKDF (reference sequence). CDR3 residues: CATRTGGGSNQPQHF. As DNA, the CDR3 is TGTGCCACCCGGACAGGGGGAGGAAGCAATCAGCCCCAGCATTTT.

The chain carries TRBV5-6 and TRBJ2-7; 9 bases match TRBD2. V shed 0 bases, J shed 3 bases, and the junction held 1 base outside the gene matches. The CDR3 is made up of 14 amino acids. Germline V gene sequence: CDR1 SGHDT, CDR2 YYEEEE. In DNA, the CDR3 is TGTGCCAGCAGCTTGGTAGCGGGGGACTACGAGCAGTACTTC. Protein: CASSLVAGDYEQYF.

This clone has more than one count but fewer than ten. The rearrangement joins TRBV6-4 to TRBJ1-1; D is unclear. V gave up 3 bases and J gave up 1 base, with 6 bases separating them. Germline CDR1 MRHNA, CDR2 SNTAGT. The CDR3 sequence is 13 residues long. The CDR3 coding sequence is TGTGCCAGCAGTGAGGGCGAGAACACTGAAGCTTTCTTT. Translation: CASSEGENTEAFF.

The chain couples TRBV30 to TRBJ2-7; a weak D match, TRBD2 (7 bases). The germline gives CDR1 GTSNPN, CDR2 SVGIG (reference sequence). Trimming removed 5 bases at V and 7 bases at J, with 30 bases between. The CDR3 has 17 residues. The CDR3 coding sequence is TGTGCCTGGTTGCAAGAAGCGGGACCCCACGTAGGGGGGGAGCAGTACTTC. Its translation: CAWLQEAGPHVGGEQYF.

This chain joins TRBV9 and TRBJ1-2; a weak D match, TRBD1 (6 bases). The CDR3 consists of 13 residues. Trimming took 5 bases from V and 6 from J, leaving 14 bases between them. The germline V gene encodes CDR1 SGDLS and CDR2 YYNGEE. CDR3 coding DNA: TGTGCCAGCAGGGCACAGGGTATTAATGGCTACACCTTC. Protein product: CASRAQGINGYTF. The variable domain in full, completed from reference TRBV9 and TRBJ1-2, reads DSGVTQTPKHLITATGQRVTLRCSPRSGDLSVYWYQQSLDQGLQFLIQYYNGEERAKGNILERFSAQQFPDLHSELNLSSLELGDSALYFCASRAQGINGYTFGSGTRLTVV.

The chain couples TRBV7-9 to TRBJ1-1; perhaps TRBD1 as D (6 bases). Trimming pared 3 bases from V and 1 base from J, leaving 9 bases between. Germline assignment: CDR1 SEHNR and CDR2 FQNEAQ (reference sequence). The CDR3 is 14 amino acids. This chain's CDR3 is CASSLSGANTEAFF. DNA of the CDR3: TGTGCCAGCAGCTTGTCAGGGGCGAACACTGAAGCTTTCTTT.

This chain connects TRBV4-1 to TRBJ2-7; D possibly corresponds to TRBD1 (6 bases). The germline V gene has CDR1 MGHRA and CDR2 YSYEKL. This CDR3 comprises 12 residues. V dropped 4 bases and J dropped 7 bases, with 11 bases sitting between them. Here the CDR3 DNA reads TGCGCCAGCAGCCCTACAGGGCGGGAGCAGTACTTC. Translation: CASSPTGREQYF.

A single count supports this clone. The rearrangement links TRBV7-9 to TRBJ2-1; TRBD2 matches at 9 bases. There are 15 residues in the CDR3. Trimming took 5 bases from V and 8 from J; bases not matched to a gene: 10. Germline V gene data show CDR1 as SEHNR and CDR2 as FQNEAQ (reference sequence). The CDR3 nucleotides are TGTGCCAGCAGCCCCCGGGTAGCGGGAGTAGATGAGCAGTTCTTC. Encoded protein: CASSPRVAGVDEQFF.

The chain combines TRBV6-5 with TRBJ1-5, with 7 bases fitting TRBD1. V lost 7 bases to trimming and J lost 2 bases; unmatched junction nucleotides: 2. Germline loops: CDR1 MNHEY, CDR2 SVGAGI. The CDR3 has 13 amino acids. The CDR3 loop reads CASTRGGNQPQHF. The CDR3 DNA follows: TGTGCCAGCACCAGGGGGGGCAATCAGCCCCAGCATTTT.

In its sample, this clone was seen once. This chain connects TRBV6-6 to TRBJ2-2, with unresolved D. V was cut by 5 bases and J by 6 bases, with 13 bases left in between. The germline gives CDR1 MNHNY, CDR2 SVGAGI (reference sequence). The CDR3 sequence is 14 residues long. CDR3 residues: CASSTPLRSGELFF. CDR3 DNA sequence: TGTGCCAGCAGTACCCCCCTGCGGTCCGGGGAGCTGTTTTTT.

The chain recombines TRBV5-8 with TRBJ2-7; D may be TRBD1 (6 bases). Germline V CDR1 and CDR2: SGHTS, YDEGEE. V gave up 3 bases and J gave up 2 bases, with 12 bases separating them. The CDR3 extends over 14 amino acids. CDR3 amino acids: CASSSPDSPYEQYF. The CDR3 DNA sequence: TGTGCCAGCAGCTCGCCGGACAGTCCCTACGAGCAGTACTTC.

The chain recombines TRBV10-3 with TRBJ2-5; a weak D match, TRBD2 (5 bases). CDR1 and CDR2 from the germline V gene are ENHRY and SYGVKD. This CDR3 contains 17 residues. V shed 0 bases and J shed 1 base, with 15 bases lying between them. CDR3 loop: CAISESTREGIQETQYF. As DNA, the CDR3 is TGTGCCATCAGTGAGTCGACGAGGGAAGGGATCCAAGAGACCCAGTACTTC.

The chain links TRBV21-1 to TRBJ1-5; TRBD1 was called by the table and not checked on the DNA. TRBV21-1 is reported as a pseudogene. The CDR3 consists of 13 residues. DNA of the CDR3: TGTGCCAGCAGCAAAGGAGGGGGTCAGCCCCAGCATTTT. Its protein is CASSKGGGQPQHF.

This chain links TRBV6-1 with TRBJ1-5; TRBD1 agrees at 7 bases. Per germline, CDR1 MNHNS and CDR2 SASEGT. Germline trimming cut 2 bases from V and 8 bases from J; bases unmatched to any gene: 9. The CDR3 loop spans 15 amino acids. Here the CDR3 DNA reads TGTGCCAGCAGTGAATTCAATTACGGACAGGAGCCCCAGCATTTT. Amino acids: CASSEFNYGQEPQHF.

The chain combines TRBV27 with TRBJ2-1, with 11 positions matching TRBD2. Trimming took 0 bases from V and 2 from J; bases not matched to a gene: 0. Germline CDR1 MNHEY, CDR2 SMNVEV (reference sequence). The CDR3 runs to 16 residues. This CDR3 reads CASSLSLAGAYNEQFF. DNA of the CDR3: TGTGCCAGCAGTTTATCACTAGCGGGGGCCTACAATGAGCAGTTCTTC.

The chain combines TRBV4-1 with TRBJ2-6; D not certain. CDR3 length equals 16 residues. Trimming stripped 1 base from V and 0 bases from J, with 7 bases between. Germline CDR1 is MGHRA and CDR2 is YSYEKL. The CDR3 bases are TGCGCCAGCAGCCAAGCGCGTGGCTCTGGGGCCAACGTCCTGACTTTC. Translated: CASSQARGSGANVLTF.